This TCR beta chain came from a study of blood T cells in healthy people across ages. In germline, CDR1 is MDHEN, CDR2 SYDVKM. The CDR3 totals 13 residues. V gave up 7 bases and J gave up 3 bases, with 12 bases separating them. A second PCR of roughly 7 to 11 cycles used a sample-barcoded 5' primer and a J-beta primer mix. TCRdb passed the 5' RACE reads through MiXCR, listing each CDR3 protein once. The sample lists about 1.4 million distinct CDR3 sequences; approximately 59% were seen once. This TCR was sampled from a man aged 18 to 30 in good health. This chain uses TRBV28 with TRBJ1-1, with a weak D call TRBD1 (5 bases). The specimen sequenced was blood. CDR3 residues: CASIFGGDTEAFF. The CDR3 DNA reads TGTGCCAGCATTTTCGGGGGGGACACTGAAGCTTTCTTT.